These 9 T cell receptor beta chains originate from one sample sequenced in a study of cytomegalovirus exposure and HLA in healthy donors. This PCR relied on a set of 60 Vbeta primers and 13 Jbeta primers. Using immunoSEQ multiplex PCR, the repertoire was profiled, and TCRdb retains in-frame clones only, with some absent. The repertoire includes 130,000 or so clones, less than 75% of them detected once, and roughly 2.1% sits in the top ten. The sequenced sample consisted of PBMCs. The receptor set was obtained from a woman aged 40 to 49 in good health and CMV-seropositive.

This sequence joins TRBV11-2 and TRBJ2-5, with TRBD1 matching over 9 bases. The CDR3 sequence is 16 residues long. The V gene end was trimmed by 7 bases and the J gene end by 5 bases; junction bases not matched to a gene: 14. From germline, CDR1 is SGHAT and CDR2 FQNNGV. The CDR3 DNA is TGTGCCAGCACCGTACAGATACAGGGGGCGGCGGAGACCCAGTACTTC. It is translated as CASTVQIQGAAETQYF. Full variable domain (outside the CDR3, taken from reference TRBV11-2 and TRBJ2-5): EAGVAQSPRYKIIEKRQSVAFWCNPISGHATLYWYQQILGQGPKLLIQFQNNGVVDDSQLPKDRFSAERLKGVDSTLKIQPAKLEDSAVYLCASTVQIQGAAETQYFGPGTRLLVL.

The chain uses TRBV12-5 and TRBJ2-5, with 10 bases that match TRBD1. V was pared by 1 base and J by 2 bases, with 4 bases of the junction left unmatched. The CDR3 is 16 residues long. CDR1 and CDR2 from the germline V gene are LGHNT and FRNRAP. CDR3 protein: CASGLAWTGGQETQYF. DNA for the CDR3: TGTGCTAGTGGTTTGGCTTGGACAGGGGGTCAAGAGACCCAGTACTTC.

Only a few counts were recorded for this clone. The CDR3 nucleotides read TGTGCCAGCGGCCGGGACTTCACTGAAGCTTTCTTT. Protein: CASGRDFTEAFF. The rearrangement links TRBV19 to TRBJ1-1; D is possibly TRBD1 (5 bases). The CDR3 runs 12 residues. The germline V gene encodes CDR1 LNHDA and CDR2 SQIVND (reference sequence). Deletions cut 9 bases from V and 4 bases from J, with 12 bases between.

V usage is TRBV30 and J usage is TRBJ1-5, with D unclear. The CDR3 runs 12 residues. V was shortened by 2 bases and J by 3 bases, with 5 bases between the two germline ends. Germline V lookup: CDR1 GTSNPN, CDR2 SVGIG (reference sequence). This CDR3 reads CAWSYFNQPQHF. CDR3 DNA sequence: TGTGCCTGGAGTTACTTCAATCAGCCCCAGCATTTT.

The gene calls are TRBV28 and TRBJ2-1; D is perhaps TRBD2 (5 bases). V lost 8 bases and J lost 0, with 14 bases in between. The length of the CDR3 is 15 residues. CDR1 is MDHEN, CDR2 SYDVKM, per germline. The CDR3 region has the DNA TGTGCCAGCTCAATCGGGGAAAGCTCCTACAATGAGCAGTTCTTC. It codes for CASSIGESSYNEQFF. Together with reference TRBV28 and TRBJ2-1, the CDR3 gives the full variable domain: DVKVTQSSRYLVKRTGEKVFLECVQDMDHENMFWYRQDPGLGLRLIYFSYDVKMKEKGDIPEGYSVSREKKERFSLILESASTNQTSMYLCASSIGESSYNEQFFGPGTRLTVL.

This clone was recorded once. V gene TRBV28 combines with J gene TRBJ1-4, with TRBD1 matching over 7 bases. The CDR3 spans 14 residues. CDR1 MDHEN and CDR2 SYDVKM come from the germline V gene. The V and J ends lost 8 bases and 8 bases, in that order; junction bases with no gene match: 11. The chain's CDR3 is CASGNDRVGEKLFF. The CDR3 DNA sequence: TGTGCCAGCGGTAATGACAGGGTTGGGGAAAAACTGTTTTTT.

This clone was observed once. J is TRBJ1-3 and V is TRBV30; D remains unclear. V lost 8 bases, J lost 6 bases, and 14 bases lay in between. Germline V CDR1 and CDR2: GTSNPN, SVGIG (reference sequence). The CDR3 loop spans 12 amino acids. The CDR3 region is CAGEREENTIYF. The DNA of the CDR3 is TGTGCCGGAGAAAGAGAGGAAAACACCATATATTTT.

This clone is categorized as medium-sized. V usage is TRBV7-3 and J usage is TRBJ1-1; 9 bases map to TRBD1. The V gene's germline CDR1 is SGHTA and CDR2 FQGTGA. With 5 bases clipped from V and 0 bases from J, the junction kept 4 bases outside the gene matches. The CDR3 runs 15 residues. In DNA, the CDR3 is TGTGCCAGCAGCCTAGGACAGGGGATGAACACTGAAGCTTTCTTT. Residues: CASSLGQGMNTEAFF.

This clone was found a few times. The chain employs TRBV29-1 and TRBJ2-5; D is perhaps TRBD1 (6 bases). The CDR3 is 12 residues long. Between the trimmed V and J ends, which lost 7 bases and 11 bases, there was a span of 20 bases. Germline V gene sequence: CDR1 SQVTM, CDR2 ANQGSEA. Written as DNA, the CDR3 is TGCAGCGCCTCCGGGACACAACGCGCTCAGTACTTC. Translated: CSASGTQRAQYF.